Below are 29 T cell receptor beta chains sequenced from a single sample in a study of vaccination and CD4 T cells after COVID-19. Which antigens these TCRs recognize remains unknown. The sample's treatment: approximately 9-day PBMC culture with coronavirus spike peptide pools or control peptides (ViraFEST assay). An Oncomine TCR Beta short-read assay was used to sequence the DNA from cultured CD4+ T cells. TCRdb used MiXCR to reprocess the PCR reads, holding one entry per CDR3 protein. The repertoire holds fewer than 15,000 distinct CDR3 sequences, approximately 51% seen once, with 10% in the top ten. The sequencing input was CD4+ T cells from blood, cultured in vitro. These receptors originate from a human donor who had recovered from COVID-19.

The V and J genes are TRBV2 and TRBJ1-6, with a weak D call TRBD1 (5 bases). There are 15 residues in the CDR3. The germline gives CDR1 SNHLY, CDR2 FYNNEI. The V gene lost 0 bases and the J gene lost 4 bases, with 7 bases spanning the gap. The CDR3, as DNA: TGTGCCAGCAGTGAAGCGGGGGGATATAATTCACCCCTCCACTTT. This codes for CASSEAGGYNSPLHF. Based on the CDR3 plus reference TRBV2 and TRBJ1-6, the full variable domain is EPEVTQTPSHQVTQMGQEVILRCVPISNHLYFYWYRQILGQKVEFLVSFYNNEISEKSEIFDDQFSVERPDGSNFTLKIRSTKLEDSAMYFCASSEAGGYNSPLHFGNGTRLTVT.

This chain links TRBV9 with TRBJ1-6; 7 bases agree with TRBD1. This CDR3 is 14 amino acids long. The J segment lost 10 bases and the V segment lost 0 bases, leaving 4 bases of the junction unmatched. CDR1 and CDR2 (germline): SGDLS, YYNGEE. The CDR3 DNA follows: TGTGCCAGCAGCGTAGGAGACAGGGAATCACCCCTCCACTTT. Translated: CASSVGDRESPLHF.

V usage is TRBV28 and J usage is TRBJ2-7; TRBD2 agrees at 10 bases. V trimming: 6 bases; J trimming: 4 bases; junction bases outside the gene matches: 9. The CDR3 totals 15 residues. CDR1 is MDHEN and CDR2 is SYDVKM in the germline V gene. CDR3: CASRDTSGNRYEQYF. The CDR3 DNA follows: TGTGCCAGCAGAGATACTAGCGGGAATCGGTACGAGCAGTACTTC.

This clonotype has a single count. V gene TRBV10-3 combines with J gene TRBJ2-7; D is undetermined. The CDR3 covers 12 residues. Trimming pared 7 bases from V and 2 bases from J, leaving 9 bases between. Germline-derived CDR1 and CDR2 are ENHRY and SYGVKD. The CDR3 reads CAIKGRTYEQYF. DNA for the CDR3: TGTGCCATCAAAGGCAGGACCTACGAGCAGTACTTC.

The chain recombines TRBV19 with TRBJ2-1; 7 nucleotides agree with TRBD2. The V gene's germline CDR1 is LNHDA and CDR2 SQIVND (reference sequence). CDR3 size: 14 residues. V was clipped by 7 bases and J by 4 bases; unmatched bases: 7. CDR3 in amino acids: CASMGGSFYNEQFF. Here the CDR3 DNA reads TGTGCCAGTATGGGCGGGAGCTTTTACAATGAGCAGTTCTTC.

The J gene is TRBJ2-3, the V gene TRBV3-1; D gene ambiguous. Germline-derived CDR1 and CDR2 are LGHDT and YNNKEL (reference sequence). The CDR3 totals 12 residues. V was pared by 1 base and J by 5 bases, with 4 bases between. In DNA, the CDR3 is TGTGCCAGCAGCCAAGCTGGAGATACGCAGTATTTT. It specifies CASSQAGDTQYF.

CDR3 in amino acids: CASNPGLAGSGELFF. DNA of the CDR3: TGTGCCAGCAATCCCGGACTAGCGGGAAGCGGGGAGCTGTTTTTT. The chain recombines TRBV7-9 with TRBJ2-2; TRBD2 agrees at 12 bases. Unmatched junction bases numbered 7, after V lost 7 bases and J lost 7 bases. This CDR3 has 15 amino acids. Germline CDR1 is SEHNR and CDR2 is FQNEAQ (reference sequence).

This clonotype has more than one count but fewer than ten. The chain is built from TRBV20-1 and TRBJ2-1; a possible D gene is TRBD2 (6 bases). Between the trimmed V and J ends, which lost 3 bases and 7 bases, there was a span of 16 bases. The CDR3 extends over 14 amino acids. Germline values: CDR1 DFQATT, CDR2 SNEGSKA (reference sequence). The CDR3 DNA reads as TGCAGTGCTAGGATCTTTTGGGAGGAGAATGAGCAGTTCTTC. This codes for CSARIFWEENEQFF.

This chain joins TRBV14 and TRBJ1-2, with TRBD1 matching 7 bases. CDR1 and CDR2 from the germline V gene are SGHDN and FVKESK. This CDR3 region has 13 residues. After removal of 8 bases from V and 0 bases from J, the junction contained 3 bases not matched to a gene. The DNA for the CDR3 is TGTGCCAGCGGACAGGATCCTAACTATGGCTACACCTTC. Translation: CASGQDPNYGYTF.

This clonotype showed up just a few times. The rearrangement links TRBV6-2 or TRBV6-3 to TRBJ1-1, with 7 nucleotides matching TRBD1. CDR1 and CDR2 (germline): MNHEY, SVGEGT. The CDR3 is 13 residues long. V dropped 7 bases and J dropped 5; count of bases not matched to a gene: 7. CDR3 DNA: TGTGCCAGCACTTTATGGGGACAGACTGAAGCTTTCTTT. Residues: CASTLWGQTEAFF.

This chain links TRBV7-3 with TRBJ1-1; possibly TRBD1 for D (5 bases). Trimming took 1 base from V and 0 from J, leaving 6 bases between them. CDR3 length: 14 residues. The V gene's germline CDR1 is SGHTA and CDR2 FQGTGA. The CDR3 nucleotides are TGTGCCAGCAGCTTAAAGGGACTGAACACTGAAGCTTTCTTT. It is translated as CASSLKGLNTEAFF.

The chain links TRBV20-1 to TRBJ2-3, with 7 bases that match TRBD2. This CDR3 contains 13 residues. CDR1 DFQATT and CDR2 SNEGSKA come from the germline V gene (reference sequence). V shed 4 bases and J 3 bases; nucleotides not matched to a gene: 4. In DNA form, the CDR3 reads TGCAGTGCTATGGCGGGAGTGACAGATACGCAGTATTTT. It encodes CSAMAGVTDTQYF.

This clonotype has just a few counts. The CDR3 here is CAWSKGQGRQPQHF. CDR3 sequence (DNA): TGTGCCTGGAGTAAAGGACAGGGCCGTCAGCCCCAGCATTTT. The chain carries TRBV30 and TRBJ1-5; 8 bases match TRBD1. The J segment lost 6 bases and the V segment lost 2 bases, leaving 6 bases of the junction unmatched. The CDR3 runs to 14 residues. CDR1 GTSNPN and CDR2 SVGIG come from the germline V gene (reference sequence).

The gene calls are TRBV2 and TRBJ2-2, with a possible D match to TRBD1 (5 bases). V was pared by 5 bases and J by 7 bases, with 17 bases between. Germline assignment: CDR1 SNHLY and CDR2 FYNNEI. The CDR3 loop spans 15 amino acids. CDR3 DNA sequence: TGTGCCAGCAGTCGTGACAGACCCAAGGGCGGGGAGCTGTTTTTT. Translation: CASSRDRPKGGELFF.

The chain is built from TRBV11-2 and TRBJ2-5; 8 bases match TRBD1. This CDR3 region has 17 residues. V shed 1 base, J shed 4 bases, and the junction held 11 bases outside the gene matches. Germline lookup yields CDR1 SGHAT and CDR2 FQNNGV. The CDR3: CASSLGDRGGVGETQYF. CDR3 coding DNA: TGTGCCAGCAGCTTAGGAGACAGGGGCGGGGTTGGAGAGACCCAGTACTTC. The full variable domain, rest sourced from reference TRBV11-2 and TRBJ2-5, is EAGVAQSPRYKIIEKRQSVAFWCNPISGHATLYWYQQILGQGPKLLIQFQNNGVVDDSQLPKDRFSAERLKGVDSTLKIQPAKLEDSAVYLCASSLGDRGGVGETQYFGPGTRLLVL.

The genes are TRBV30 and TRBJ2-2; possible D gene TRBD1, 6 bases. CDR1 GTSNPN and CDR2 SVGIG come from the germline V gene (reference sequence). This CDR3 is built from 14 residues. The V gene lost 3 bases and the J gene lost 6 bases, with 14 bases spanning the gap. CDR3 bases: TGTGCCTGGAGCAGGGGTATCCCTTCCGGGGAGCTGTTTTTT. Protein product: CAWSRGIPSGELFF.

V is TRBV7-3 and J is TRBJ2-1; possible D gene TRBD1, 5 bases. The CDR3 has 17 amino acids. Germline-derived CDR1 and CDR2 are SGHTA and FQGTGA. The V gene lost 2 bases and the J gene lost 7 bases, with 21 bases spanning the gap. As DNA, the CDR3 is TGTGCCAGCAGCTTAGGCTTTAGGGGCTCGGCGAGGAATGAGCAGTTCTTC. This translates into CASSLGFRGSARNEQFF.

V usage is TRBV27 and J usage is TRBJ1-5, with D possibly being TRBD1 (6 bases). With 0 bases removed from V and 3 bases from J, the gap between germline ends came to 9 bases. Germline CDR1 MNHEY, CDR2 SMNVEV (reference sequence). This CDR3 spans 15 amino acids. CDR3 nucleotides: TGTGCCAGCAGTTTATCTCTGGGGGCCAATCAGCCCCAGCATTTT. This sequence encodes CASSLSLGANQPQHF.

This clonotype was counted between two and nine times. The rearrangement uses TRBV6-1 and TRBJ2-2, with D unclear. The CDR3 length is 14 residues. Looked up from germline, CDR1 is MNHNS and CDR2 is SASEGT. V lost 7 bases and J 3 bases, leaving 12 bases between the germline ends. The CDR3 loop reads CASTAARDTGELFF. The CDR3 region has the DNA TGTGCCAGCACGGCAGCCCGAGACACCGGGGAGCTGTTTTTT.

This clonotype turned up a few times. The chain is built from TRBV20-1 and TRBJ2-5; possibly TRBD2 for D (5 bases). Deletions cut 3 bases from V and 2 bases from J, with 10 bases between. Germline loops: CDR1 DFQATT, CDR2 SNEGSKA (reference sequence). CDR3 length equals 13 residues. The CDR3 DNA reads TGCAGTGCTAGTCTCTCGGGGCAAGAGACCCAGTACTTC. Translated: CSASLSGQETQYF.

The J gene is TRBJ2-7, the V gene TRBV20-1; possible D gene TRBD2, 5 bases. V shed 2 bases and J shed 3 bases, with 20 bases lying between them. CDR1 DFQATT and CDR2 SNEGSKA come from the germline V gene (reference sequence). The CDR3 runs 16 residues. The CDR3 region has the DNA TGCAGTGCTAGACGACCTTTTCTAGGACTGATCTACGAGCAGTACTTC. Residues: CSARRPFLGLIYEQYF.

This rearrangement joins TRBV12-3 or TRBV12-4 to TRBJ1-1; 9 bases are a match to TRBD1. V was pared by 7 bases and J by 1 base, with 1 base of the junction left unmatched. This CDR3 has 13 residues. The CDR3 reads CASNRGPNTEAFF. CDR3 sequence (DNA): TGTGCCAGCAACAGGGGGCCGAACACTGAAGCTTTCTTT.

The chain links TRBV6-1 to TRBJ2-6, with D maybe TRBD2 (5 bases). The CDR3 is 16 residues long. Trimming removed 7 bases at V and 2 bases at J, with 15 bases between. Germline V lookup: CDR1 MNHNS, CDR2 SASEGT. The CDR3 bases are TGTGCCAGCATTCGATATGGGAGCCCTGGGGCCAACGTCCTGACTTTC. Translation gives CASIRYGSPGANVLTF.

The chain couples TRBV12-3 or TRBV12-4 to TRBJ1-1; tentative D call: TRBD1 (5 bases). V gave up 3 bases and J gave up 9 bases, with 17 bases separating them. The CDR3 has 14 amino acids. CDR3 loop: CASSLSGTRAQAFF. The CDR3 nucleotides read TGTGCCAGCAGTTTGAGCGGGACCCGGGCGCAAGCTTTCTTT.

The gene calls are TRBV24-1 and TRBJ1-5, with D unclear. Germline V gives CDR1 KGHDR, CDR2 SFDVKD. The germline V and J ends were trimmed by 4 bases and 2 bases, with 11 bases remaining between them. CDR3 length: 15 amino acids. The CDR3, as DNA: TGTGCCACCAGTGACCCGAGCGGCGGCAATCAGCCCCAGCATTTT. Amino acid sequence: CATSDPSGGNQPQHF.

This chain links TRBV6-5 with TRBJ2-7; 8 bases match TRBD2. Germline CDR1 MNHEY, CDR2 SVGAGI. This CDR3 contains 14 residues. After removal of 3 bases from V and 9 bases from J, the junction contained 10 bases not matched to a gene. The CDR3 spells CASSYSGTSGRQYF. The DNA for the CDR3 is TGTGCCAGCAGTTATAGCGGGACTTCAGGCAGGCAGTACTTC.

This clonotype was picked up a small number of times. The gene calls are TRBV3-1 and TRBJ1-2; 7 nucleotides align to TRBD1. CDR3 length: 15 amino acids. The V segment lost 0 bases and the J segment 8 bases; nucleotides outside the gene matches: 9. Germline values: CDR1 LGHDT, CDR2 YNNKEL (reference sequence). CDR3: CASSQEWQGVGGYTF. In nucleotides, the CDR3 is TGTGCCAGCAGCCAAGAGTGGCAGGGGGTAGGCGGCTACACCTTC.

The sample holds a few counts of this clonotype. This rearrangement joins TRBV20-1 to TRBJ2-2; no reliable D call. Germline V lookup: CDR1 DFQATT, CDR2 SNEGSKA (reference sequence). V was pared by 0 bases and J by 6 bases, with 8 bases between. The length of the CDR3 is 13 residues. The CDR3 DNA is TGCAGTGCTAGAGACCATGGATCCGGGGAGCTGTTTTTT. Amino acids: CSARDHGSGELFF.

CDR3 protein: CASSQEGQWSGYGYTF. In nucleotides, the CDR3 is TGTGCCAGCAGCCAAGAGGGGCAGTGGAGCGGCTATGGCTACACCTTC. The chain links TRBV4-2 to TRBJ1-2; tentative D call: TRBD1 (5 bases). V was trimmed by 0 bases and J by 4 bases, leaving 15 bases between them. The CDR3 is made up of 16 amino acids. Germline V lookup: CDR1 LGHNA, CDR2 YNFKEQ.